This T cell receptor beta chain was found in a study of beta chain features in type 1 diabetes. The study, taken as a whole, reports: Here, the possible influence of HLA type (on TCRB rearrangement) remained unresolved.

What was sequenced were expressed TCRB transcripts, since all of the isolated RNA had been reverse transcribed. The assay was immunoSEQ multiplex PCR, and TCRdb's table has in-frame clones only and misses some. The data hold around 200,000 clones, with less than 15% observed a single time. The germline V gene has CDR1 LNHNV and CDR2 YYDKDF (reference sequence). Trimming cost V 5 bases and J 0 bases, with 13 bases left between them. The CDR3 contains 16 residues. Regarding this clone: Antigen unknown.

Sequencing was done on a sample of central memory CD4+ T cells from blood. This chain joins TRBV15 and TRBJ1-4, with a possible D match to TRBD1 (5 bases). The receptor was isolated from a woman aged 18-29 years in good health. The CDR3 DNA sequence: TGTGCCACCAGCGCGGGGACGCCGGCAACTAATGAAAAACTGTTTTTT. Its protein is CATSAGTPATNEKLFF. Filled out from reference TRBV15 and TRBJ1-4, the complete variable domain reads DAMVIQNPRYQVTQFGKPVTLSCSQTLNHNVMYWYQQKSSQAPKLLFHYYDKDFNNEADTPDNFQSRRPNTSFCFLDIRSPGLGDTAMYLCATSAGTPATNEKLFFGSGTQLSVL.